Listed below are T cell receptor beta chains from one sample, sequenced in a study of cytotoxic CD8 clonotypes in ibrutinib-treated CLL. Profiled with immunoSEQ multiplex PCR; TCRdb holds only in-frame clones, not every one. The sample has about 310,000 clones; 80% are singletons. Sequencing was performed on PBMCs, taken before ibrutinib treatment. The receptors originated from a human donor with chronic lymphocytic leukemia. Both conserved end residues are part of each CDR3. Fields, in order: clone size, J gene, V gene, CDR3 protein. Only part of the rows carry a size: once, few, many, or a class if the clone is expanded.

>-|TRBJ2-4|TRBV28
CASSLVLPMGRNIQYF
>few|TRBJ2-1|TRBV11-2
CASSLGSGSEQFF
>-|TRBJ2-7|TRBV28
CASSLSAGTGIHEQYF
>-|TRBJ1-1|TRBV25-1
CASSEWGPAGNTEAFF
>-|TRBJ2-1|TRBV28
CASSPHQRERYEQFF
>few|TRBJ1-1|TRBV6-1
CASTRVGTEAFF
>-|TRBJ2-7|TRBV4-1
CASSQPVAGWYEQYF
>-|TRBJ1-1|TRBV15
CATSRGPGTPGRHTEAFF
>-|TRBJ2-5|TRBV7-2
CASSLNMAGGKETQYF
>-|TRBJ1-2|TRBV27
CASSLGGQGEYGYTF
>-|TRBJ1-2|TRBV4-1
CASSQEGQGAYGYTF
>once|TRBJ2-7|TRBV5-6
CASSLELVTVEQYF
>-|TRBJ2-1|TRBV27
CASSLDSSYNEQFF
>-|TRBJ2-7|TRBV5-1
CASSLVYGRDPYEQYF
>-|TRBJ2-1|TRBV10-3
CAITGGPGEQFF
>-|TRBJ1-1|TRBV19
CASSPRQGGNTEAFF
>-|TRBJ2-7|TRBV28
CASSPLGGATYEQYF
>-|TRBJ1-1|TRBV6-5
CASNPWGEKAEAFF
>-|TRBJ2-1|TRBV28
CASSFLAGHNEQFF
>-|TRBJ1-2|TRBV29-1
CSVEGQDSPTRGYTF
>-|TRBJ2-2|TRBV6-6
CASSSMEQDTGELFF
>-|TRBJ2-7|TRBV4-3
CASSQDRQGAYEQYF
>-|TRBJ2-2|TRBV15
CATSRDSAALSGELFF
>-|TRBJ1-4|TRBV6-1
CASIGRGYGEKLFF